The 30 T cell receptor beta chains presented below share a single source sample, sequenced in a study of technical replicates of blood from several donors. This table comes from immunoSEQ multiplex PCR, and its TCRdb copy is limited to in-frame clones, with some not included. The sample has approximately 75,000 clones; around 95% are singletons. Input material: T cells isolated from PBMCs. These receptors all stem from a human donor in good health.

The chain couples TRBV11-2 to TRBJ2-1; 7 bases are a match to TRBD2. J was trimmed by 10 bases and V by 3 bases; bases with no gene match: 6. The germline CDR1 and CDR2 sequences are SGHAT and FQNNGV. The CDR3 is 13 amino acids. The DNA for the CDR3 is TGTGCCAGCAGCTTCGGCGGGAGTGGGGAGCAGTTCTTC. Its translation is CASSFGGSGEQFF.

The CDR3 DNA follows: TGTGCCAGTAGTTCCTCCGGCGGGGTAGGAGTTTTCAGCTCCTACAATGAGCAGTTCTTC. This translates into CASSSSGGVGVFSSYNEQFF. The rearrangement joins TRBV19 to TRBJ2-1, with a possible D match to TRBD2 (6 bases). Germline-derived CDR1 and CDR2 are LNHDA and SQIVND (reference sequence). Trimming shortened V by 5 bases and J by 0 bases, and 26 bases separated the two germline ends. CDR3 length: 20 amino acids.

The rearrangement links TRBV5-1 to TRBJ1-3; no reliable D call. Looked up from germline, CDR1 is SGHRS and CDR2 is YFSETQ. Trimming pared 5 bases from V and 3 bases from J, leaving 9 bases between. CDR3 size: 13 residues. CDR3 DNA sequence: TGCGCCAGCAGTGAAGTAGATGGAAACACCATATATTTT. Amino acid sequence: CASSEVDGNTIYF.

The table lists this clone with a count of one. CDR3 coding DNA: TGTGCCGGGCTTGGTGTATCGAACACCGGGGAGCTGTTTTTT. Encoded protein: CAGLGVSNTGELFF. The gene calls are TRBV7-9 and TRBJ2-2; D remains unclear. The V end lost 11 bases, the J end lost 0 bases, and 13 bases lay between the germline ends. The CDR3 is 14 amino acids. CDR1 and CDR2 (germline): SEHNR, FQNEAQ (reference sequence).

V gene TRBV5-1 combines with J gene TRBJ1-4; D gene uncertain. The V end was cut by 1 base, the J end by 3 bases, with 7 bases between. Per the germline V gene, CDR1 is SGHRS and CDR2 is YFSETQ. This CDR3 has 14 amino acids. CDR3 coding DNA: TGCGCCAGCAGCTTGACCGACTCTAATGAAAAACTGTTTTTT. The encoded protein is CASSLTDSNEKLFF.

The chain links TRBV7-3 to TRBJ2-7, with 8 positions matching TRBD2. The CDR3 is made up of 15 amino acids. Unmatched junction bases numbered 8, after V lost 2 bases and J lost 5 bases. Germline CDR1 reads SGHTA; CDR2 reads FQGTGA. The CDR3 DNA follows: TGTGCCAGCAGCTTACCGGGAGGGAAGGACGACGAGCAGTACTTC. Translating it yields CASSLPGGKDDEQYF.

The chain has TRBV2 and TRBJ1-4, with D unclear. The CDR3 length is 14 residues. Between the trimmed V and J ends, which lost 4 bases and 0 bases, there was a span of 6 bases. From germline, CDR1 is SNHLY and CDR2 FYNNEI. As DNA, the CDR3 is TGTGCCAGCAGTGTCGCGTCAACTAATGAAAAACTGTTTTTT. It encodes CASSVASTNEKLFF.

The chain carries TRBV28 and TRBJ2-3; D not resolved. V gave up 5 bases and J gave up 2 bases, with 5 bases separating them. Germline-derived CDR1 and CDR2 are MDHEN and SYDVKM. This CDR3 is built from 12 residues. This chain's CDR3 is CASSMATDTQYF. CDR3 in DNA: TGTGCCAGCAGTATGGCCACAGATACGCAGTATTTT.

The chain joins TRBV6-6 to TRBJ2-2; 8 nucleotides line up with TRBD1. CDR1 and CDR2 from the germline V gene are MNHNY and SVGAGI (reference sequence). V shed 7 bases, J shed 7 bases, and the junction held 8 bases outside the gene matches. The CDR3 loop spans 14 amino acids. CDR3 nucleotide sequence: TGTGCCAGCATCGTCAGGGGGCAGGGCGGGGAGCTGTTTTTT. Protein sequence: CASIVRGQGGELFF.

V gene TRBV7-9 combines with J gene TRBJ2-7, with D perhaps TRBD1 (6 bases). CDR3 size: 13 residues. Trimming removed 5 bases at V and 6 bases at J, with 14 bases between. CDR1 and CDR2 from the germline V gene are SEHNR and FQNEAQ (reference sequence). Here the CDR3 reads CASSPQGSGEQYF. The DNA for the CDR3 is TGTGCCAGCAGCCCACAGGGATCGGGCGAGCAGTACTTC.

The chain carries TRBV5-6 and TRBJ2-1; TRBD2 is a possible D gene (6 bases). Germline lookup yields CDR1 SGHDT and CDR2 YYEEEE. V gave up 3 bases and J gave up 9 bases, with 28 bases separating them. The CDR3 spans 18 residues. The CDR3 here is CASSSVREVWGELGEQFF. DNA of the CDR3: TGTGCCAGCAGCTCTGTCAGGGAGGTCTGGGGGGAATTAGGTGAGCAGTTCTTC. The full variable domain, in which reference TRBV5-6 and TRBJ2-1 provide the parts outside the CDR3, is DAGVTQSPTHLIKTRGQQVTLRCSPKSGHDTVSWYQQALGQGPQFIFQYYEEEERQRGNFPDRFSGHQFPNYSSELNVNALLLGDSALYLCASSSVREVWGELGEQFFGPGTRLTVL.

The CDR3 DNA reads TGTGCCAGCAGCGACGGGTACGGCACAGATACGCAGTATTTT. Translating gives CASSDGYGTDTQYF. The chain joins TRBV9 to TRBJ2-3; D call uncertain. CDR3 length: 14 amino acids. Trimming took 3 bases from V and 1 from J, leaving 9 bases between them. The germline V gene encodes CDR1 SGDLS and CDR2 YYNGEE.

V and J are TRBV10-3 and TRBJ1-1; D gene uncertain. CDR3 size: 13 residues. V was trimmed by 5 bases and J by 3 bases, leaving 10 bases between them. Per the germline V gene, CDR1 is ENHRY and CDR2 is SYGVKD. CDR3 sequence: CAISLTTDTEAFF. DNA for the CDR3: TGTGCCATCAGTCTCACCACGGACACTGAAGCTTTCTTT.

The chain uses TRBV5-6 and TRBJ1-4, with 9 bases that match TRBD1. J was trimmed by 7 bases and V by 2 bases; bases with no gene match: 6. CDR3 length: 15 amino acids. The V gene's germline CDR1 is SGHDT and CDR2 YYEEEE. The CDR3 coding sequence is TGTGCCAGCAGCTTACTGGGACAGGGTGGTGAAAAACTGTTTTTT. Amino acid sequence: CASSLLGQGGEKLFF.

This sequence joins TRBV7-9 and TRBJ2-2; D call uncertain. Germline V CDR1 and CDR2: SEHNR, FQNEAQ (reference sequence). This CDR3 contains 13 residues. The ends were cut back, 2 bases at V and 7 bases at J, with 8 bases in the middle. The CDR3, as DNA: TGTGCCAGCAGCTTACTCAGGAACGGGGAGCTGTTTTTT. This encodes CASSLLRNGELFF.

The chain recombines TRBV27 with TRBJ2-1, with D perhaps matching TRBD2 (8 bases). With 2 bases removed from V and 6 bases from J, the gap between germline ends came to 14 bases. Looked up from germline, CDR1 is MNHEY and CDR2 is SMNVEV (reference sequence). This CDR3 has 15 residues. CDR3 DNA sequence: TGTGCCAGCAGTTTAGGACTAGCAGGGGGCAATGAGCAGTTCTTC. It codes for CASSLGLAGGNEQFF.

The V and J genes are TRBV7-8 and TRBJ1-3; TRBD1 aligns across 7 bases. The CDR3 loop spans 15 amino acids. Germline CDR1 SGHVS, CDR2 FQNEAQ. V was clipped by 4 bases and J by 0 bases; unmatched bases: 3. The CDR3 protein is CASSWDSFSGNTIYF. The DNA of the CDR3 is TGTGCCAGCAGCTGGGACAGTTTCTCTGGAAACACCATATATTTT.

The rearrangement joins TRBV18 to TRBJ1-5, with a weak D call TRBD1 (5 bases). V shed 2 bases and J shed 5 bases, with 13 bases lying between them. The CDR3 runs to 15 residues. The germline V gene encodes CDR1 KGHSH and CDR2 LQKENI. The CDR3 DNA reads TGTGCCAGCTCACCAGATCAGGGCCCCGATCAGCCCCAGCATTTT. This sequence encodes CASSPDQGPDQPQHF. The whole variable domain, filled in from reference TRBV18 and TRBJ1-5, reads NAGVMQNPRHLVRRRGQEARLRCSPMKGHSHVYWYRQLPEEGLKFMVYLQKENIIDESGMPKERFSAEFPKEGPSILRIQQVVRGDSAAYFCASSPDQGPDQPQHFGDGTRLSIL.

V is TRBV19 and J is TRBJ1-2, with 7 bases that match TRBD1. V was pared by 5 bases and J by 4 bases, with 13 bases of the junction left unmatched. The CDR3 consists of 16 residues. Germline CDR1 is LNHDA and CDR2 is SQIVND (reference sequence). The CDR3 coding sequence is TGTGCCAGTAGTCAAAGGGACAGCACTCTAGTCTATGGCTACACCTTC. Protein: CASSQRDSTLVYGYTF.

This clone was detected only once. The rearrangement uses TRBV6-6 and TRBJ2-3; possibly TRBD2 for D (6 bases). Per germline, CDR1 MNHNY and CDR2 SVGAGI (reference sequence). The CDR3 is 15 residues long. The germline V and J ends were trimmed by 0 bases and 1 base, with 8 bases remaining between them. CDR3 sequence reads: CASSYSASGTDTQYF. CDR3 nucleotides: TGTGCCAGCAGTTACTCGGCTAGCGGCACAGATACGCAGTATTTT.

The chain recombines TRBV11-3 with TRBJ2-3; 8 bases match TRBD2. Germline lookup yields CDR1 SGHNT and CDR2 YENEEA. J was trimmed by 6 bases and V by 4 bases; bases with no gene match: 9. This CDR3 is built from 15 residues. The CDR3 DNA reads TGTGCCAGCAGCTCGGGACTAGAAAGTTCGGATACGCAGTATTTT. Amino acids: CASSSGLESSDTQYF.

This chain connects TRBV28 to TRBJ2-7; weak D call: TRBD1 (5 bases). Trimming cost V 4 bases and J 1 base, with 35 bases left between them. Germline V CDR1 and CDR2: MDHEN, SYDVKM. CDR3 length: 22 amino acids. CDR3 nucleotides: TGTGCCAGCAGTTCCGGTATTTTCTCGGACATGCCTCAGCCAATTTTTTCCTACGAGCAGTACTTC. Translation gives CASSSGIFSDMPQPIFSYEQYF.

This chain connects TRBV4-2 to TRBJ1-1; D remains ambiguous. The CDR3 sequence is 9 residues long. The ends were cut back, 4 bases at V and 14 bases at J, with 8 bases in the middle. Germline values: CDR1 LGHNA, CDR2 YNFKEQ. The CDR3 here is CASSPDTFF. The CDR3 DNA is TGTGCCAGCAGCCCTGATACATTCTTT.

The chain links TRBV4-3 to TRBJ2-1; 7 positions agree with TRBD2. This CDR3 contains 16 residues. Germline CDR1 LGHNA, CDR2 YSLEER. The J segment lost 5 bases and the V segment lost 0 bases, leaving 7 bases of the junction unmatched. The CDR3 nucleotides read TGCGCCAGCAGCCAAGATTACCGGGAGGACCACAATGAGCAGTTCTTC. Protein: CASSQDYREDHNEQFF.

The chain couples TRBV11-3 to TRBJ2-7, with a possible D match to TRBD1 (6 bases). In germline, CDR1 is SGHNT, CDR2 YENEEA. Trimming stripped 5 bases from V and 2 bases from J, with 19 bases between. This CDR3 has 16 amino acids. The CDR3 spells CASSTGVTGTPYEQYF. For the CDR3, the DNA is TGTGCCAGCAGCACCGGTGTGACAGGAACCCCCTACGAGCAGTACTTC.

The chain employs TRBV4-3 and TRBJ1-3, with a weak D call TRBD1 (5 bases). The germline V gene encodes CDR1 LGHNA and CDR2 YSLEER. The length of the CDR3 is 15 residues. V gave up 0 bases and J gave up 4 bases, with 10 bases separating them. For the CDR3, the DNA is TGCGCCAGCAGCCAAGAACAGGTGGGAGGAAACACCATATATTTT. It is translated as CASSQEQVGGNTIYF.

The CDR3 region is CASGLAGREQYF. The CDR3 bases are TGTGCTAGTGGTTTGGCGGGTCGCGAGCAGTACTTC. V usage is TRBV12-5 and J usage is TRBJ2-7; D remains ambiguous. This CDR3 spans 12 amino acids. The germline V gene encodes CDR1 LGHNT and CDR2 FRNRAP. V was pared by 1 base and J by 6 bases, with 7 bases between.

Only one count was recorded for this clone. V is TRBV7-9 and J is TRBJ2-3, with 8 bases lining up with TRBD2. The junction had 5 bases not matched to a gene; V was cut back by 5 bases and J by 4 bases. Germline V gene data show CDR1 as SEHNR and CDR2 as FQNEAQ (reference sequence). The CDR3 loop spans 14 amino acids. Here the CDR3 DNA reads TGTGCCAGCAGCAAAAGCGGGAGTTCAGATACGCAGTATTTT. This sequence encodes CASSKSGSSDTQYF.

V usage is TRBV9 and J usage is TRBJ2-7; 10 positions match TRBD1. The junction had 11 bases not matched to a gene; V was cut back by 3 bases and J by 2 bases. The CDR3 sequence is 17 residues long. Germline CDR1 SGDLS, CDR2 YYNGEE. CDR3 loop: CASSEGDRGSLTYEQYF. In DNA form, the CDR3 reads TGTGCCAGCAGCGAGGGGGACAGGGGAAGCCTGACCTACGAGCAGTACTTC.

This chain connects TRBV5-1 to TRBJ1-1; no clear D gene. Trimming shortened V by 4 bases and J by 3 bases, and 10 bases separated the two germline ends. There are 13 residues in the CDR3. The germline CDR1 and CDR2 sequences are SGHRS and YFSETQ. This CDR3 is CASSLLSHTEAFF. CDR3 DNA sequence: TGCGCCAGCAGCCTATTGTCGCACACTGAAGCTTTCTTT.